This T cell receptor (beta chain) derives from a study of identical twins. Study findings and constraints: Abundant beta clonotypes from cord blood had fewer insertions, unlike memory repertoires, which showed none.

cDNA carried unique molecular identifiers, and a universal primer site was added by template switching. TCRdb ran MiXCR on the 5' RACE reads and lists one entry per CDR3 protein. The data hold about 700,000 distinct CDR3 sequences, with over 8.5% observed a single time. Concerning this clonotype itself: Its matching antigen is unknown.

V lost 2 bases, J lost 0 bases, and 4 bases lay in between. CDR3 size: 14 residues. From germline, CDR1 is LNHDA and CDR2 SQIVND (reference sequence). The same sample was also studied in work on yellow fever vaccine responses in identical twins. That study adds: The T cell response to vaccination in identical twins was reportedly partly convergent and partly personalized.

The TCR comes from a woman aged 18-29 years in good health. This sequence joins TRBV19 and TRBJ2-2; D is unclear. The sequencing input was PBMCs. CDR3 DNA sequence: TGTGCCAGTAGTATACCTTCGAACACCGGGGAGCTGTTTTTT. Its protein is CASSIPSNTGELFF. Full variable domain (rest looked up from reference TRBV19 and TRBJ2-2): DGGITQSPKYLFRKEGQNVTLSCEQNLNHDAMYWYRQDPGQGLRLIYYSQIVNDFQKGDIAEGYSVSREKKESFPLTVTSAQKNPTAFYLCASSIPSNTGELFFGEGSRLTVL.